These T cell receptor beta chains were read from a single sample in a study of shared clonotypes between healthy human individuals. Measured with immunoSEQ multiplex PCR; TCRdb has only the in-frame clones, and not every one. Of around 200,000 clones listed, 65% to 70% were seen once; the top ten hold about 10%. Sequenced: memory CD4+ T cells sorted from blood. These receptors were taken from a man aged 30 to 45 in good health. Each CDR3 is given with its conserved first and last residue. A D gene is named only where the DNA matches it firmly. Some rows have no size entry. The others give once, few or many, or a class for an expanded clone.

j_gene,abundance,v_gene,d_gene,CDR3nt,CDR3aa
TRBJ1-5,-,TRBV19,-,TGTGCCAGTAGTATCTTGGGTGACCAGCCCCAGCATTTT,CASSILGDQPQHF
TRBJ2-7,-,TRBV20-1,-,TGCAGTACCAGTAGAGCCTACGAGCAGTACTTC,CSTSRAYEQYF
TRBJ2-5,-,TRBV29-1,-,TGCAGCGGCTCGAAGGGGACGGAAGAGACCCAGTACTTC,CSGSKGTEETQYF
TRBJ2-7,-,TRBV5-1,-,TGCGCCAGCAGTTTGGACGCCTACGAGCAGTACTTC,CASSLDAYEQYF
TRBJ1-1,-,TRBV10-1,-,TGCGCCAGCAGCGCCGGGACGGAGAACACTGAAGCTTTCTTT,CASSAGTENTEAFF
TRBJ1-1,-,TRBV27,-,TGTGCCAGCAGTCCTATGGCGGACACTGAAGCTTTCTTT,CASSPMADTEAFF
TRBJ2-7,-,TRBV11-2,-,TGTGCCAGCAGCCATCCCGGGAGTTCCTACGAGCAGTACTTC,CASSHPGSSYEQYF
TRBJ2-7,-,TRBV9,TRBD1,TGTGCCAGCAGCGTAGGAGGGACAGGGGGCCCCTTAGTGGGCGAGCAGTACTTC,CASSVGGTGGPLVGEQYF
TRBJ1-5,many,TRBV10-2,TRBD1,TGCGCCAGCTCGGGACAGCCGAGCTATCAGCCCCAGCATTTT,CASSGQPSYQPQHF
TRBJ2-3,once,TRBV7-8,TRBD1,TGTGCCAGCAGCGGTCGACAGGGTCCAGATACGCAGTATTTT,CASSGRQGPDTQYF
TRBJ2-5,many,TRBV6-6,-,TGTGCCACCACGGGCGCCAAAGGGGGGACCCAGTACTTC,CATTGAKGGTQYF
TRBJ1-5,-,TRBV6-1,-,TGTGCCAGTCGACAGGTGAATAGCAATCAGCCCCAGCATTTT,CASRQVNSNQPQHF
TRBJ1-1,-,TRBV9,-,TGTGCCAGCAGCGTATCTGAACAGGGAGAAGCTTTCTTT,CASSVSEQGEAFF
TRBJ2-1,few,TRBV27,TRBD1,TGTGCCAGCAGTTTGAGGGGGCTAAAGGAGCAGTTCTTC,CASSLRGLKEQFF
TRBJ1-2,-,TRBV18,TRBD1,TGTGCCAGCCACCCGGGACAGCCTTATGACGGCTACACCTTC,CASHPGQPYDGYTF
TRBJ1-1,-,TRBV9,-,TGTGCCAGCAGCGTAGCTATGGACACTGAAGCTTTCTTT,CASSVAMDTEAFF
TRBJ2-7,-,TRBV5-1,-,TGCGCCAGCAGCGTGGACGGCGCTACCTACGAGCAGTACTTC,CASSVDGATYEQYF
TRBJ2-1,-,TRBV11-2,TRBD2,TGTGCCAGCAGCTTAGGTAGCGGGAGGGTGAGTGAGCAGTTCTTC,CASSLGSGRVSEQFF
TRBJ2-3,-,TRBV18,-,TGTGCCAGCTCCCCGTCAATGAGTAGTGTTACGCAGTATTTT,CASSPSMSSVTQYF
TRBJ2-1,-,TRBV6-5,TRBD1,TGTGCCAGCCACCGTCCTGACAGGGGGCATGAGCAGTTCTTC,CASHRPDRGHEQFF
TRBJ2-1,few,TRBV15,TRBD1,TGTGCCACCAGCACGACACCGACAGGGACCAATGAGCAGTTCTTC,CATSTTPTGTNEQFF
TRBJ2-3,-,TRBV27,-,TGTGCCAGCAGTTTGTCGTCCTCGGAGGATACGCAGTATTTT,CASSLSSSEDTQYF
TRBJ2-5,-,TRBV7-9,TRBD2,TGTGCCAGCAGTCGCGGGAGCTTAGAGACCCAGTACTTC,CASSRGSLETQYF
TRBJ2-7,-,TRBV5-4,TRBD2,TGTGCCAGCAGCTTGATTAGCGGGCTAGCGGGAGGGTCCGACCGCGAGCAGTACTTC,CASSLISGLAGGSDREQYF
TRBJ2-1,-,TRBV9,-,TGTGCCAGCAGCGTTATAGCGGCGTCGGGGGATGAGCAGTTCTTC,CASSVIAASGDEQFF
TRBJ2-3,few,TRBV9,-,TGTGCCAGCAGCGTAGGATCGGGAATGGAGGCAGATACGCAGTATTTT,CASSVGSGMEADTQYF
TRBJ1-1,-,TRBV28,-,TGTGCCAGCAGTTACAGGAGGTCGAACACTGAAGCTTTCTTT,CASSYRRSNTEAFF
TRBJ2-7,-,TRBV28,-,TGTGCCAGCAATATCAGGCTCTACGAGCAGTACTTC,CASNIRLYEQYF
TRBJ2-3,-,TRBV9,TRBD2,TGTGCCAGCAGCGGCCGACTAGCGGGAGGGTTCGGGACAGATACGCAGTATTTT,CASSGRLAGGFGTDTQYF
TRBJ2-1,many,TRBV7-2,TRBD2,TGTGCCAGCAGTCGCCTAGCGGGAGGGGGGAATGAGCAGTTCTTC,CASSRLAGGGNEQFF
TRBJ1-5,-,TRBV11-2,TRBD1,TGTGCCAGCAGCTTGGACAGGGATCAGCCCCAGCATTTT,CASSLDRDQPQHF
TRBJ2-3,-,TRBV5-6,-,TGTGCCAGCAGCTTGGGCCGGTTGGATACGCAGTATTTT,CASSLGRLDTQYF
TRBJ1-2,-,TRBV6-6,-,TGTGCCAGCAGACCCCCCCAGGGTGGCTACACCTTC,CASRPPQGGYTF
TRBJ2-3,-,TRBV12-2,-,TGTGCAAGTCGCTCGGGGCCACTCTTGGATACGCAGTATTTT,CASRSGPLLDTQYF
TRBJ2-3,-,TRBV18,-,TGTGCCAGCTCACCAGGGTTGGTGGATACGCAGTATTTT,CASSPGLVDTQYF
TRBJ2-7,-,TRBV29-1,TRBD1,TGCAGCGTTAATCCAGGGGGTGGCGAGCAGTACTTC,CSVNPGGGEQYF
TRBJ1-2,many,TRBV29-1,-,TGCAGCGTTGAAGAGCTTAGGACAGTGTATGGCTACACCTTC,CSVEELRTVYGYTF
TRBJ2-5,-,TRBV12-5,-,TGTGCTAGTGGTTTGGGACTTCGAGGGGAGACCCAGTACTTC,CASGLGLRGETQYF
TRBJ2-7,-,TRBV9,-,TGTGCCAGCAGCGCAACGGGGACTGGTTTTCGCGAGCAGTACTTC,CASSATGTGFREQYF
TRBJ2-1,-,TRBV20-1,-,TGCAGTGCCGGACTGGGGGAATACCAGTTCTTC,CSAGLGEYQFF
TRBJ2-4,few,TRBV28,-,TGTGCCAGCAGAACCCCGGGGGTTACTCAGTACTTC,CASRTPGVTQYF
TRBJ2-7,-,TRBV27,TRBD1,TGTGCCAGCAGTGCTAGACAGGGCCAGAGCTCCTACGAGCAGTACTTC,CASSARQGQSSYEQYF
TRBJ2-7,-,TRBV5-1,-,TGCGCCAGCAGCCTCATAGGTCTCGGAGCCTACGAGCAGTACTTC,CASSLIGLGAYEQYF
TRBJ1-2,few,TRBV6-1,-,TGTGCCAGCAGTTGGGAGGGGGGGAACTATGGCTACACCTTC,CASSWEGGNYGYTF
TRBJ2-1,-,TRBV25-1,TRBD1,TGTGCCAGCAGTGGCCCGGACAGGGACAATGAGCAGTTCTTC,CASSGPDRDNEQFF
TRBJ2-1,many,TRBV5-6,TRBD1,TGTGCCAGCAGCTCGGGGACAGGGGAGTCCTACAATGAGCAGTTCTTC,CASSSGTGESYNEQFF
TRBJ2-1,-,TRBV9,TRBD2,TGTGCCAGCAGCGGAGGACTAGCGGGTTACAATGAGCAGTTCTTC,CASSGGLAGYNEQFF
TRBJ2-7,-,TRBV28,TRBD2,TGTGCCAGCAGTCCAAACCTAGCGGGAGGGCCCTACTTC,CASSPNLAGGPYF